This T cell receptor (beta chain) came from a study of tumor-infiltrating lymphocytes in primary liver carcinoma. As for the study in general: Samples gave roughly 3.65 to 8 million productive TCRbeta reads, similar across tissue types. Findings and caveats of the study: When set against blood, tumors had a significantly higher top-250-clone fraction (p = 0.039). Only about 7.5-24% of top clones showed up in all five tumor regions.

Production of TCR beta cDNA used 500 ng total RNA together with a constant-region primer. Modified slightly, ARM-PCR produced TCR beta libraries over three nested multiplex PCR rounds. Running nine to ten cycles apiece, the first two PCR rounds relied on TRBV1-TRBV30 forward primers together with a C-beta reverse primer. From the multiplex PCR reads, TCRdb called clonotypes with MiXCR, one entry per CDR3 protein. The sample gives 100,000 or so distinct CDR3 sequences, roughly 80% of which show up once; 15% to 25% is in the top ten. Note on this clonotype: The antigen is undetermined. The conserved phenylalanine or tryptophan is not found at the CDR3 terminus, so this likely reflects a read error.

This CDR3 spans 12 amino acids. Germline V gene sequence: CDR1 SGHTA, CDR2 FQGTGA. Unsorted bulk tissue (roughly 17-34 mg) underwent RNA and DNA co-extraction. Donors were untreated and chronically infected with HBV. V and J are TRBV7-3 and TRBJ2-7, with D possibly being TRBD1 (6 bases). The origin of this receptor is a man aged 35-49 years with primary liver carcinoma and hepatitis B virus infection. The specimen sequenced was liver tumor tissue from sampling region 3. The sample's subset: tumor region T3, left-lateral pole. For the CDR3, the DNA is TGCGCCAGCAGCTACAGGGTCCACGAGCAGTACCTC. This encodes CASSYRVHEQYL.